This T cell receptor (beta chain) was identified in a study of blood T cell repertoires in COVID-19. Looking at the study overall: Sample material is recorded as cDNA or gDNA derived from T cells, B-cell-depleted T cells, or PBMCs.

There are a few counts of this clone. Assay: immunoSEQ multiplex PCR; the TCRdb copy retains only in-frame clones and omits some. The sample comprises tens of thousands of clones, 75% to 85% of which are singletons, and about 6% rests with the top ten. CDR3 length: 13 residues. CDR1 SGDLS and CDR2 YYNGEE come from the germline V gene. V lost 4 bases, J lost 2 bases, and 8 bases lay in between. This receptor was obtained from a woman aged 60-70 years with acute or convalescent COVID-19. The V and J genes are TRBV9 and TRBJ2-3; a possible D gene is TRBD2 (6 bases). Sequencing used peripheral blood. The CDR3 protein is CASSTGDTDTQYF. CDR3 in DNA: TGTGCCAGCAGCACGGGGGACACAGATACGCAGTATTTT.